This TCR beta chain was observed in a study of Ad26.COV2.S vaccination and SARS-CoV-2 variants (dated by TCRdb to about 2021). Regarding the research as a whole: Vaccine-arm donors came from COV1001, a multicentre, randomized, double-blind, placebo-controlled phase I-IIa trial of Ad26.COV2.S in healthy adults. Ad26.COV2.S was given intramuscularly at 5x10^10 or 1x10^11 viral particles, as a single shot or as two shots 56 days apart. TCRbeta repertoire sequencing was used to assess the specificity and breadth of SARS-CoV-2-reactive T cell receptors after Ad26.COV2.S vaccination. A total of 32 samples were included in the TCR-sequenced set, comprising approximately 20 Ad26.COV2.S vaccine recipients, 5 placebo recipients and 8 SARS-CoV-2 convalescent individuals. Participants in the trial were split at random into five groups of five each, receiving low-dose or high-dose Ad26.COV2.S once or twice, or else placebo on both occasions. Throughout the experiments and outcome assessment, investigators stayed blinded to trial group allocation.

Summary of the overall study and its limitations: According to the authors, total T cell responses may have been underestimated by the TCR breadth and depth analyses. Substantial breadth of spike-specific CD8+ and CD4+ T cell responses was reported after vaccination. Vaccine and placebo recipients had similar non-spike TCR breadth, a finding consistent with the vaccine containing only spike. The study was not powered to compare responses between vaccine doses or regimens. Ad26.COV2.S recipients had higher spike-specific TCR breadth than placebo recipients (P = 0.0014).

The sample's treatment or condition label, decoded: roughly 19 received Ad26.COV2.S at low or high dose, single or two shots; 5 received placebo; per-sample allocation not given. For vaccine and placebo recipients, the sequenced repertoires came from samples collected on day 63 after the first injection. Cohort 1b enrolled around 24 adults aged 18-55 years at a single site in Boston, USA, between 29 July and 7 August 2020. Ad26.COV2.S consisted of a replication-incompetent adenovirus type 26 vector by which a prefusion-stabilized SARS-CoV-2 spike protein from the original Wuhan strain was expressed. V and J are truncated by 1 base and 0 bases respectively, leaving an intervening sequence of 16 bases. CDR1 and CDR2, looked up from the germline V gene (reference sequence), are LNHDA and SQIVND. From its cysteine to its phenylalanine, the CDR3 spans 18 amino acids. Kept here is only the CDR3 DNA, which spans 54 bases and is read in frame from base 1.

Comment on this clone: Its antigen is still unknown. One base away there is no much larger clone; base qualities are not given.

The immunoSEQ Assay was used to sequence TCRbeta CDR3 regions. After extraction, genomic DNA underwent amplification by bias-controlled multiplex PCR, followed by high-throughput sequencing. Processing in the source paper ran as follows. To quantify the absolute abundance of each unique TCRbeta CDR3 region, sequences were collapsed and filtered. T cell fraction was estimated by normalizing TCRbeta template counts to usable DNA, with usable DNA measured through amplification of reference genes found in all nucleated cells. Repertoire TCRs were annotated as SARS-CoV-2-specific when V gene, CDR3 amino acid sequence and J gene were exactly matched to a known reactive TCR set. The reference SARS-CoV-2 TCR set was obtained from MIRA and was filtered for enrichment in COVID-19-positive ImmuneCODE repertoires, whereby public or cross-reactive TCRs were removed. Using the MIRA antigens, annotated TCRs were further analysed by specific ORF or by position within an ORF. Breadth was defined as the number of annotated unique rearrangements divided by the total number of unique productive rearrangements, and depth was defined as the summed frequency of the annotated unique rearrangements. Two-sided Wilcoxon rank-sum tests were used to compare TCR breadth between groups. Here the immuneACCESS table is served through TCRdb, limited to in-frame sequences with V and J called. Missing clones are a known gap in these copies; in checked studies unresolved V genes cover under half, and the rest lacks a known reason. V and J calls and clone size come straight from that table; D and trimming were deduced from the DNA. Counted in this sample were about 400,000 clones; around 92% of them appeared once. The ten largest account for approximately 1.6% of the sample.

The TCR originated in a person aged 18 to 59 who received the Ad26.COV2.S COVID-19 vaccine or a placebo. The sample in question was peripheral blood, obtained in a trial of Ad26.COV2.S vaccine versus placebo. Here the chain combines TRBV19 and TRBJ2-1; the D region possibly corresponds to TRBD2 (6 bases align). Here the CDR3 is given as CASSIGGPGGSSYNEQFF. The DNA sequence is given as TGTGCCAGTAGTATAGGGGGCCCCGGAGGGAGCTCCTACAATGAGCAGTTCTTC.